This passage covers 17 T cell receptor beta chains from one sample sequenced in a study of regulatory T cells in long-lasting Graves disease. The time point denotes: newly diagnosed GD, antithyroid drugs for less than 3 months. Generation of the TCR library employed RNA extracted from PBMCs. Combining iRepertoire HTBI primers with Arm-PCR of CDR3 regions, the authors built TCR beta libraries. TCRdb itself ran the multiplex PCR reads through MiXCR, one entry per CDR3 protein. The sample lists a few hundred thousand distinct CDR3 sequences, 15% to 20% occurring once. A further study also used this sample, focusing on T cells in Graves' hyperthyroidism and ophthalmopathy.

The sequencing used peripheral blood mononuclear cells (PBMCs), collected at new diagnosis, from a patient treated with antithyroid drugs. These receptor sequences come from a woman aged 25 to 39 with Graves disease.

The sample holds many counts of this clonotype. The chain has TRBV12-3 or TRBV12-4 and TRBJ2-2; 7 bases agree with TRBD1. The CDR3 is made up of 15 amino acids. Unmatched junction bases numbered 9, after V lost 3 bases and J lost 8 bases. Here the CDR3 reads CASSFGTAPGGELFF. CDR3 DNA: TGTGCCAGCAGTTTCGGGACAGCCCCGGGGGGGGAGCTGTTTTTT.

Points on this clonotype: This may be a read error: a much more frequent sequence differs by one nucleotide. The chain uses TRBV27 and TRBJ2-7; 7 nucleotides align to TRBD1. CDR3 length equals 13 residues. After removal of 11 bases from V and 6 bases from J, the junction contained 13 bases not matched to a gene. Germline-derived CDR1 and CDR2 are MNHEY and SMNVEV (reference sequence). CDR3 DNA sequence: TGTGCCTCACTCCGACAGGGTGGAGGCGAGCAGTACTTC. Protein product: CASLRQGGGEQYF.

This chain links TRBV19 with TRBJ1-2; 8 positions match TRBD1. The CDR3 spans 16 residues. The junction had 9 bases not matched to a gene; V was cut back by 4 bases and J by 2 bases. Germline CDR1 LNHDA, CDR2 SQIVND (reference sequence). In nucleotides, the CDR3 is TGTGCCAGTAGTAGCCCCAGGGGGCTGTGGAACTATGGCTACACCTTC. It translates to CASSSPRGLWNYGYTF. Supplemented by reference TRBV19 and TRBJ1-2, the full variable domain reads DGGITQSPKYLFRKEGQNVTLSCEQNLNHDAMYWYRQDPGQGLRLIYYSQIVNDFQKGDIAEGYSVSREKKESFPLTVTSAQKNPTAFYLCASSSPRGLWNYGYTFGSGTRLTVV.

Many counts were recorded for this clonotype. The rearrangement uses TRBV20-1 and TRBJ1-2; D is possibly TRBD1 (5 bases). This CDR3 is 14 amino acids long. CDR1 and CDR2 from the germline V gene are DFQATT and SNEGSKA (reference sequence). Deletions cut 6 bases from V and 5 bases from J, with 19 bases between. The CDR3 DNA sequence: TGCAGTGCCAAGGGGTTACAGGATCAATATGGCTACACCTTC. Its protein is CSAKGLQDQYGYTF.

The chain couples TRBV3-1 to TRBJ1-2; 8 bases are shared with TRBD1. With 4 bases clipped from V and 4 bases from J, the junction kept 11 bases outside the gene matches. This CDR3 spans 16 amino acids. Per the germline V gene, CDR1 is LGHDT and CDR2 is YNNKEL (reference sequence). The CDR3 coding sequence is TGTGCCAGCAGCCCGTATCCCTCAGGGGGCCCCTATGGCTACACCTTC. Amino acid sequence: CASSPYPSGGPYGYTF.

This clonotype has just one count. The chain has TRBV25-1 and TRBJ2-1; 7 nucleotides align to TRBD2. V shed 8 bases, J shed 6 bases, and the junction held 4 bases outside the gene matches. In germline, CDR1 is MGHDK, CDR2 SYGVNS. CDR3 size: 12 residues. The CDR3 DNA reads as TGTGCCAGCTGTAGCGGGCTCAATGAGCAGTTCTTC. This codes for CASCSGLNEQFF.

The rearrangement joins TRBV12-5 to TRBJ2-5, with D maybe TRBD1 (6 bases). This CDR3 is 14 amino acids long. Germline values: CDR1 LGHNT, CDR2 FRNRAP. V was pared by 7 bases and J by 2 bases, with 14 bases between. The CDR3 sequence is CASVRDRSQETQYF. The DNA for the CDR3 is TGTGCTAGTGTCCGAGACAGGTCGCAAGAGACCCAGTACTTC.

This clonotype was found many times. Possible read error: a much larger clone is one base away. The chain is built from TRBV7-9 and TRBJ2-7; the D is unclear. The CDR3 loop spans 13 amino acids. Germline V lookup: CDR1 SEHNR, CDR2 FQNEAQ (reference sequence). V was trimmed by 3 bases and J by 4 bases, leaving 10 bases between them. The CDR3 here is CASSFPGAYEQYF. As DNA, the CDR3 is TGTGCCAGCAGCTTTCCTGGCGCGTACGAGCAGTACTTC.

This clonotype was seen many times. The genes are TRBV3-1 and TRBJ1-2; D is uncertain. V was cut by 0 bases and J by 2 bases, with 10 bases left in between. Germline CDR1 is LGHDT and CDR2 is YNNKEL (reference sequence). This CDR3 has 15 amino acids. The CDR3 nucleotides read TGTGCCAGCAGCCAAGAACCCGACAAGAACTATGGCTACACCTTC. Its protein product is CASSQEPDKNYGYTF.

This clonotype was detected ten times or more. Written as DNA, the CDR3 is TGTGCCAGCAGTTTACGTTGGCAGGGGCTCATCGGTGAGCAGTTCTTC. This codes for CASSLRWQGLIGEQFF. V is TRBV27 and J is TRBJ2-1; possible D gene TRBD1, 6 bases. The CDR3 contains 16 residues. Germline CDR1 reads MNHEY; CDR2 reads SMNVEV (reference sequence). Deletions cut 2 bases from V and 9 bases from J, with 20 bases between.

The table lists this clonotype with a few counts. Sequence at one end of the junction differs from germline and may be a read error. The chain carries TRBV6-2 or TRBV6-3 and TRBJ2-3; 13 positions match TRBD2. The CDR3 spans 16 residues. Germline V lookup: CDR1 MNHEY, CDR2 SVGEGT. The CDR3 DNA is TGTGCCAACAGTGTTACTAGCGGGGGGGGAACAGATACGCAGTATTTT. Protein sequence: CANSVTSGGGTDTQYF.

To note about this clonotype: A much larger clone sits a single nucleotide away, making a read error possible. This chain links TRBV5-8 with TRBJ1-6; D remains unclear. The ends were cut back, 4 bases at V and 6 bases at J, with 14 bases in the middle. CDR3 size: 15 residues. Germline V gene data show CDR1 as SGHTS and CDR2 as YDEGEE. The chain's CDR3 is CASSRRRGANSPLHF. CDR3 sequence (DNA): TGTGCCAGCAGCAGGCGACGGGGTGCTAATTCACCCCTCCACTTT.

The J gene is TRBJ1-2, the V gene TRBV11-2, with D unresolved. Germline CDR1 reads SGHAT; CDR2 reads FQNNGV. The CDR3 sequence is 15 residues long. V dropped 5 bases and J dropped 7 bases, with 20 bases sitting between them. CDR3 residues: CASSPRAKGRGGYTF. In nucleotides, the CDR3 is TGTGCCAGCAGCCCCCGCGCGAAAGGGCGCGGTGGCTACACCTTC.

Many counts were recorded for this clonotype. This chain links TRBV9 with TRBJ2-1; D not certain. Germline-derived CDR1 and CDR2 are SGDLS and YYNGEE. V was shortened by 0 bases and J by 7 bases, with 14 bases between the two germline ends. The CDR3 consists of 15 residues. The CDR3 reads CASSVEVASGNEQFF. Written as DNA, the CDR3 is TGTGCCAGCAGCGTAGAAGTAGCAAGTGGGAATGAGCAGTTCTTC.

This clonotype was observed at least ten times. This chain uses TRBV20-1 with TRBJ1-5; no reliable D call. V was shortened by 0 bases and J by 1 base, with 10 bases between the two germline ends. Germline CDR1 reads DFQATT; CDR2 reads SNEGSKA (reference sequence). CDR3 length: 15 residues. The CDR3 sequence: CSAREGGGSNQPQHF. CDR3 sequence (DNA): TGCAGTGCTAGAGAGGGAGGAGGCAGCAATCAGCCCCAGCATTTT.

On this clonotype: With only one base between it and a far larger clone, this is likely a read error. This rearrangement joins TRBV24-1 to TRBJ1-1, with a possible D match to TRBD1 (5 bases). The V gene lost 11 bases and the J gene lost 1 base, with 22 bases spanning the gap. CDR3 length: 16 amino acids. Germline V gene data show CDR1 as KGHDR and CDR2 as SFDVKD. The CDR3 is CASRPGRQGENTEAFF. The CDR3 nucleotides read TGTGCCAGCAGACCTGGACGGCAAGGGGAGAACACTGAAGCTTTCTTT.

This clonotype has a count of ten or more. This sequence joins TRBV12-3 or TRBV12-4 and TRBJ2-1; tentatively, D is TRBD2 (6 bases). V was clipped by 4 bases and J by 9 bases, with 19 bases between them. CDR3 size: 15 residues. The CDR3 DNA is TGTGCCAGCAGTTACCGGGACTTGCCCCGTGTTGAGCAGTTCTTC. Translated, it gives CASSYRDLPRVEQFF.